What follows describes a single T cell receptor (beta chain). Antigen: not known. The data belong to a study of cytomegalovirus exposure and HLA in healthy donors. Regarding the study as a whole: Most TCR sequences were seen very rarely across donors, but some public TCRs occurred in many.

Trimming shortened V by 0 bases and J by 1 base, and 12 bases separated the two germline ends. The germline gives CDR1 SEHNR, CDR2 FQNEAQ (reference sequence). The CDR3 length is 16 residues. Sequenced by immunoSEQ multiplex PCR; TCRdb stores in-frame clones only, minus some. The sample records roughly 150,000 clones, approximately 89% being singletons. J is TRBJ1-2 and V is TRBV7-9, with a possible D match to TRBD1 (5 bases). The sequence was collected from a man aged 18 to 29 in good health and CMV-seropositive. Sample: PBMCs. CDR3 nucleotide sequence: TGTGCCAGCAGCTTAGCGGTGCAGGGCGTTAACTATGGCTACACCTTC. Its protein product is CASSLAVQGVNYGYTF.